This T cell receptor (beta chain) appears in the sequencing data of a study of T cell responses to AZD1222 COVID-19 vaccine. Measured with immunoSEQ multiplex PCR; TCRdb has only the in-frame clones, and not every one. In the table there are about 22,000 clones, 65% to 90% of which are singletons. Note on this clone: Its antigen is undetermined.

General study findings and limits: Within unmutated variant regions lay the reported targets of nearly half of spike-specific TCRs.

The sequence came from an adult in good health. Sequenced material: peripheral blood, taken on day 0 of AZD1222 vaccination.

DNA of the CDR3: TGCGCCAGCAGCTCCTGGGATCTGGCGGGAGGTGGGGGTGAGCAGTTCTTC. Translated: CASSSWDLAGGGGEQFF. The chain uses TRBV5-1 and TRBJ2-1; 8 nucleotides agree with TRBD2. V gave up 3 bases and J gave up 9 bases; unmatched junction bases: 17. CDR3 size: 17 residues. Germline assignment: CDR1 SGHRS and CDR2 YFSETQ.